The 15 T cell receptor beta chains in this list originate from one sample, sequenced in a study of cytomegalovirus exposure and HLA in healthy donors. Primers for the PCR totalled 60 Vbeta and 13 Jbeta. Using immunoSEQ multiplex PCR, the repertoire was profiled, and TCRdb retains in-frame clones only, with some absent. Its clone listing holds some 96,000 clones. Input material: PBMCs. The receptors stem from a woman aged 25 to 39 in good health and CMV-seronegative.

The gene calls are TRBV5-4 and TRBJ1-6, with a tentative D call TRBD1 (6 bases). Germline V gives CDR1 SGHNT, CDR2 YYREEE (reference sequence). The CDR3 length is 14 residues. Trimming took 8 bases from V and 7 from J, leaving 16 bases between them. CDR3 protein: CASFRGGGNSPLHF. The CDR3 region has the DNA TGTGCCAGTTTCCGTGGGGGGGGCAATTCACCCCTCCACTTT.

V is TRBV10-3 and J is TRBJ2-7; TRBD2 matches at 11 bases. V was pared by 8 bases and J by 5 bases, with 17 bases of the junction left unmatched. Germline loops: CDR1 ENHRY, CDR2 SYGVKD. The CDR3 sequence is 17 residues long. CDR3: CAIRNHRRSGGENEQYF. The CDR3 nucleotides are TGTGCCATCCGCAACCACAGGCGTAGCGGGGGGGAGAACGAGCAGTACTTC.

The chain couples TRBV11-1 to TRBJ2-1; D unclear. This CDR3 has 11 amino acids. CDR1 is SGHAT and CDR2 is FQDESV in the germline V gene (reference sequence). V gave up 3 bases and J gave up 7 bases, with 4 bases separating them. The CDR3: CASSFLNEQFF. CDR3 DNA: TGTGCCAGCAGCTTTTTAAATGAGCAGTTCTTC.

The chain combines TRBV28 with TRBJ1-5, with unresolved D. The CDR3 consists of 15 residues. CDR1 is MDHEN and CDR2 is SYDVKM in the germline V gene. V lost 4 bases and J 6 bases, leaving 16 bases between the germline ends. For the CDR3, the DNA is TGTGCCAGCAGTTCTAACACGGCGGGCGCTCAGCCCCAGCATTTT. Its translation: CASSSNTAGAQPQHF.

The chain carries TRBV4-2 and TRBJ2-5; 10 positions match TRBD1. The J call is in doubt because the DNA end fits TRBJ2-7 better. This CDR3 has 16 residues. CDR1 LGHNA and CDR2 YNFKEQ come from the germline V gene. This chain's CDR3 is CASSQAGWDRGYEQYF. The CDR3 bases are TGTGCCAGCAGCCAAGCAGGGTGGGACAGGGGCTACGAGCAGTACTTC.

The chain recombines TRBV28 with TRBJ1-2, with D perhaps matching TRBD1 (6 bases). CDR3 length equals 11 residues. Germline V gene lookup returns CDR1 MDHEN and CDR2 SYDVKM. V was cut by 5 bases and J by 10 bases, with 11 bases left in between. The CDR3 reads CASSNNRAYTF. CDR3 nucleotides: TGTGCCAGCAGTAACAACAGGGCCTACACCTTC.

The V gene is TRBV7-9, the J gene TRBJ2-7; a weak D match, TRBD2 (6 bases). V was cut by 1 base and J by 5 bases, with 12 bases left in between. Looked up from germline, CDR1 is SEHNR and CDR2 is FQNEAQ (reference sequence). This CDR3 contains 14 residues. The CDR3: CASSLETSSDEQYF. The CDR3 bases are TGTGCCAGCAGCTTAGAAACTAGCAGCGACGAGCAGTACTTC.

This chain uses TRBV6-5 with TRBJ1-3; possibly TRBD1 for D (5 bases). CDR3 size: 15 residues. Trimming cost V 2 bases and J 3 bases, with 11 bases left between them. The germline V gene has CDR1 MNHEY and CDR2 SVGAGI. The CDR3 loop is CASSYAGGRGNTIYF. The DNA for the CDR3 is TGTGCCAGCAGTTACGCGGGGGGACGTGGAAACACCATATATTTT.

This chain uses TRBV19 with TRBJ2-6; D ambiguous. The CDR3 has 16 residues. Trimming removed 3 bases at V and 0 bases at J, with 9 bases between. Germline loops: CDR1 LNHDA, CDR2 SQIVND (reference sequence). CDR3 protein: CASSIEASSGANVLTF. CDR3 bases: TGTGCCAGTAGTATTGAGGCCAGCTCTGGGGCCAACGTCCTGACTTTC.

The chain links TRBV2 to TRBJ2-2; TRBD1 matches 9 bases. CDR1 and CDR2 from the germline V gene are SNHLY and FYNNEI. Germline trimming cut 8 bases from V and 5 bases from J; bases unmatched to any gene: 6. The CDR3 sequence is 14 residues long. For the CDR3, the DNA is TGTGCCAGCTTACCGGGACAGGGAACCGGGGAGCTGTTTTTT. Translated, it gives CASLPGQGTGELFF.

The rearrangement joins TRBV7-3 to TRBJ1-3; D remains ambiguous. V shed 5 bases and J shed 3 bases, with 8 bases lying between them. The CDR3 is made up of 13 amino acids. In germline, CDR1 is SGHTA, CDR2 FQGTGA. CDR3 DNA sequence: TGTGCCAGCAGCAAGACTTTTGGAAACACCATATATTTT. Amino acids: CASSKTFGNTIYF. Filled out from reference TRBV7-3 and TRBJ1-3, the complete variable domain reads GAGVSQTPSNKVTEKGKYVELRCDPISGHTALYWYRQSLGQGPEFLIYFQGTGAADDSGLPNDRFFAVRPEGSVSTLKIQRTERGDSAVYLCASSKTFGNTIYFGEGSWLTVV.

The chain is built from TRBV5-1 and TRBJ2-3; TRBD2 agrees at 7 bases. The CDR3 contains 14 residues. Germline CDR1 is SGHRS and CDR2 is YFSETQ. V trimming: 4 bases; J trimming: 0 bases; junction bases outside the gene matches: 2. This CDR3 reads CASSQAGSTDTQYF. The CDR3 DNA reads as TGCGCCAGCAGCCAAGCGGGGAGCACAGATACGCAGTATTTT. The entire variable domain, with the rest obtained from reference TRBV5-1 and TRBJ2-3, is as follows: KAGVTQTPRYLIKTRGQQVTLSCSPISGHRSVSWYQQTPGQGLQFLFEYFSETQRNKGNFPGRFSGRQFSNSRSEMNVSTLELGDSALYLCASSQAGSTDTQYFGPGTRLTVL.

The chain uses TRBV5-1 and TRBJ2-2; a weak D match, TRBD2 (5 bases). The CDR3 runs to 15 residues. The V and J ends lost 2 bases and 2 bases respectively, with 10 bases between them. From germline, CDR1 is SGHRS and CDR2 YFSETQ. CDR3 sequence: CASSLTAANTGELFF. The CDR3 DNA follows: TGCGCCAGCAGCTTAACAGCGGCCAACACCGGGGAGCTGTTTTTT. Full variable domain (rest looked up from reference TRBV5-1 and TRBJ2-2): KAGVTQTPRYLIKTRGQQVTLSCSPISGHRSVSWYQQTPGQGLQFLFEYFSETQRNKGNFPGRFSGRQFSNSRSEMNVSTLELGDSALYLCASSLTAANTGELFFGEGSRLTVL.

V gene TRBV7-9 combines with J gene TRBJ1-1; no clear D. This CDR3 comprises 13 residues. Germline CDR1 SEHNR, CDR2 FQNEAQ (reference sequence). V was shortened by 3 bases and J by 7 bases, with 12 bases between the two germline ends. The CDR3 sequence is CASSLNQIREAFF. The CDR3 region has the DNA TGTGCCAGCAGCTTGAACCAGATCCGTGAAGCTTTCTTT.

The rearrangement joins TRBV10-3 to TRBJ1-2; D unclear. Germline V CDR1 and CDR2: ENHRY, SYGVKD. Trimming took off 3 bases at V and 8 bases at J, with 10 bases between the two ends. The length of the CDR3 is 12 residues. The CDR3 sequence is CAISDPGEGYTF. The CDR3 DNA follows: TGTGCCATCAGTGACCCCGGTGAAGGCTACACCTTC.